Included here is one T cell receptor beta chain sequence, with context. The target antigen is unknown. A multiplex PCR was run with 60 Vbeta primers and 13 Jbeta primers. Profiling relied on immunoSEQ multiplex PCR, and the TCRdb table lists in-frame clones only, not all of them. The sample shows some 160,000 clones, about 85% of them seen only once. These data come from a study of cytomegalovirus exposure and HLA in healthy donors. Study-level results: Relative to equally common others, HLA-associated TCR beta chains showed greater clonal expansion in a later analysis. In a later analysis, several top co-occurrence clusters appeared linked to parvovirus B19, influenza, CMV and Epstein-Barr virus. CMV serostatus stood as the only immune exposure information on hand. Within an earlier analysis, most TCR beta V segments proved productive either about 87% or about 30% of the time.

This TCR came from a male donor in good health and CMV-seropositive. Sequenced input: PBMCs.

The CDR3 coding sequence is TGTGCCAGCAGTTACCCGAGGACAGGAGTCTACGAGCAGTACTTC. It is translated as CASSYPRTGVYEQYF. The J gene is TRBJ2-7, the V gene TRBV6-5; TRBD1 matches at 7 bases. CDR3 length equals 15 residues. Germline V gene data show CDR1 as MNHEY and CDR2 as SVGAGI. After removal of 2 bases from V and 3 bases from J, the junction contained 7 bases not matched to a gene.